The clone carrying this T cell receptor (beta chain) came up many times. The sample is drawn from a study of cytomegalovirus exposure and HLA in healthy donors. This CDR3 has 17 amino acids. Looked up from germline, CDR1 is PRHDT and CDR2 is FYEKMQ (reference sequence). Germline trimming cut 4 bases from V and 2 bases from J; bases unmatched to any gene: 10. The PCR ran on 60 Vbeta and 13 Jbeta primers. Using immunoSEQ multiplex PCR, the repertoire was profiled, and TCRdb retains in-frame clones only, with some absent. The profile covers more than 80,000 clones, with 71% appearing a single time and about 2.8% taken by the ten largest.

Material for sequencing was PBMCs. The rearrangement joins TRBV13 to TRBJ1-4, with TRBD1 matching over 7 bases. The receptor's source is a female donor in good health and CMV-seronegative. The DNA of the CDR3 is TGTGCCAGCAGCTCCTACAGGGGTTCTGGGACTAATGAAAAACTGTTTTTT. This gives the protein CASSSYRGSGTNEKLFF.